This T cell receptor (beta chain) is drawn from a study of shared clonotypes between healthy human individuals. Produced via immunoSEQ multiplex PCR; TCRdb's table is partial and in-frame only. This sample has about 2 million clones; 90% to 95% occur once, and the top ten carry under 0.15%. This CDR3 spans 13 amino acids. Trimming cost V 6 bases and J 0 bases, with 7 bases left between them. Germline CDR1 reads SGDLS; CDR2 reads YYNGEE. The material sequenced was naive CD4+ T cells sorted from blood. Subset indicated: CD45RA+ positively selected. This chain joins TRBV9 and TRBJ2-1, with no clear D. The receptor was isolated from a young man in good health. The CDR3 DNA is TGTGCCAGCATAGGCGGCTCCTACAATGAGCAGTTCTTC. Translated: CASIGGSYNEQFF. The whole variable domain, filled in from reference TRBV9 and TRBJ2-1, reads DSGVTQTPKHLITATGQRVTLRCSPRSGDLSVYWYQQSLDQGLQFLIQYYNGEERAKGNILERFSAQQFPDLHSELNLSSLELGDSALYFCASIGGSYNEQFFGPGTRLTVL.